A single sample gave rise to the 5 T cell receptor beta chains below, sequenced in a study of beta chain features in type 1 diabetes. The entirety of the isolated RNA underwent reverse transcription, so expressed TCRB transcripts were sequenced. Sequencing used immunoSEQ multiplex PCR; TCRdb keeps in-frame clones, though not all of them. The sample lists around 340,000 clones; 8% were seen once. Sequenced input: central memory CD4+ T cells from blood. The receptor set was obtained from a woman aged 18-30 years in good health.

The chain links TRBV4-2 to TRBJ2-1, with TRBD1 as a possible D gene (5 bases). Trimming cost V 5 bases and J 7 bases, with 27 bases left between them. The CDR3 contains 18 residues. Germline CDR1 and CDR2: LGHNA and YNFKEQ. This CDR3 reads CASSAQLGAPTFYNEQFF. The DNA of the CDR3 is TGTGCCAGCAGCGCCCAGCTAGGGGCCCCGACCTTCTATAATGAGCAGTTCTTC.

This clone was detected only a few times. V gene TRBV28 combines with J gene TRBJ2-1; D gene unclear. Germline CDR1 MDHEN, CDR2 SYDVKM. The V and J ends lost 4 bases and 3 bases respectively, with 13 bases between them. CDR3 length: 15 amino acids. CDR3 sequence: CASSSRLSLYNEQFF. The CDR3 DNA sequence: TGTGCCAGCAGTTCCAGGCTTTCCCTCTACAATGAGCAGTTCTTC.

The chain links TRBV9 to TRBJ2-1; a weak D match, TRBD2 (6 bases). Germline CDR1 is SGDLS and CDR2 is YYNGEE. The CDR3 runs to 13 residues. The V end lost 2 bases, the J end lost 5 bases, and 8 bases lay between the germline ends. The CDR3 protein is CASSVSGNNEQFF. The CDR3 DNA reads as TGTGCCAGCAGCGTTAGCGGAAACAATGAGCAGTTCTTC.

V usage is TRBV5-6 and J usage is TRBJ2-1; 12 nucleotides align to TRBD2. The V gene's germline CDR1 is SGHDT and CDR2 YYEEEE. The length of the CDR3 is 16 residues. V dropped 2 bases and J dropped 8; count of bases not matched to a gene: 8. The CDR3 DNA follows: TGTGCCAGCAGCTTTACTCTAGCGGGAGGGCCCGATGAGCAGTTCTTC. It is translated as CASSFTLAGGPDEQFF.

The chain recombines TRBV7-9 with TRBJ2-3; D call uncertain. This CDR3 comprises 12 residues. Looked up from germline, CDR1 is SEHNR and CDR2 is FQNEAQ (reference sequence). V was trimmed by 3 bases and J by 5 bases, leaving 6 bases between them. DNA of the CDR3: TGTGCCAGCAGCTTTGTAAGAGATACGCAGTATTTT. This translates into CASSFVRDTQYF.